The 31 T cell receptor beta chains in this list originate from one sample, sequenced in a study of control samples from healthy donors and cancer patients. The protocol was immunoSEQ multiplex PCR, while the TCRdb copy is restricted to in-frame clones and leaves out a portion. The profile shows about 50,000 clones, around 90% of them singletons. The sequencing input was PBMCs. Receptors originate from a man aged 25 to 40 with colorectal cancer.

This clone was seen more than once but under ten times. The J gene is TRBJ1-2, the V gene TRBV6-6, with TRBD1 matching 10 bases. Germline V gene sequence: CDR1 MNHNY, CDR2 SVGAGI (reference sequence). The length of the CDR3 is 14 residues. V was clipped by 6 bases and J by 6 bases; unmatched bases: 7. CDR3 nucleotide sequence: TGTGCCAGCAGACACGGACAGGGGGGGGATGGCTACACCTTC. It translates to CASRHGQGGDGYTF.

The chain combines TRBV2 with TRBJ2-4, with D tentatively TRBD1 or TRBD2 (5 bases each). Germline CDR1 and CDR2: SNHLY and FYNNEI. V lost 3 bases and J 1 base, leaving 16 bases between the germline ends. The CDR3 is 17 residues long. The CDR3 DNA follows: TGTGCCAGCAGTGAGTTTGGGGACGTTAGGGCCAAAAACATTCAGTACTTC. Protein: CASSEFGDVRAKNIQYF. The full variable domain, with the rest looked up from reference TRBV2 and TRBJ2-4, is EPEVTQTPSHQVTQMGQEVILRCVPISNHLYFYWYRQILGQKVEFLVSFYNNEISEKSEIFDDQFSVERPDGSNFTLKIRSTKLEDSAMYFCASSEFGDVRAKNIQYFGAGTRLSVL.

The chain links TRBV18 to TRBJ1-1, with 7 bases identical to TRBD1. In germline, CDR1 is KGHSH, CDR2 LQKENI. This CDR3 is built from 16 residues. V gave up 9 bases and J gave up 3 bases; unmatched junction bases: 16. The CDR3 DNA follows: TGTGCCAGTCATAACCTGGCCAGGGGGATGGACACTGAAGCTTTCTTT. Its protein product is CASHNLARGMDTEAFF. Full variable domain (outside the CDR3, taken from reference TRBV18 and TRBJ1-1): NAGVMQNPRHLVRRRGQEARLRCSPMKGHSHVYWYRQLPEEGLKFMVYLQKENIIDESGMPKERFSAEFPKEGPSILRIQQVVRGDSAAYFCASHNLARGMDTEAFFGQGTRLTVV.

V usage is TRBV5-1 and J usage is TRBJ2-2; 9 nucleotides match TRBD1. The trim removed 4 bases at V and 1 base at J, leaving 2 bases unmatched. Looked up from germline, CDR1 is SGHRS and CDR2 is YFSETQ. This CDR3 has 15 amino acids. In DNA, the CDR3 is TGCGCCAGCAGCGGGGGACAGGGGAACACCGGGGAGCTGTTTTTT. Protein product: CASSGGQGNTGELFF. Filled out from reference TRBV5-1 and TRBJ2-2, the complete variable domain reads KAGVTQTPRYLIKTRGQQVTLSCSPISGHRSVSWYQQTPGQGLQFLFEYFSETQRNKGNFPGRFSGRQFSNSRSEMNVSTLELGDSALYLCASSGGQGNTGELFFGEGSRLTVL.

In DNA form, the CDR3 reads TGCGCCAGCAGCCCTCACCTGGACAGGCGGGCCTACGAGCAGTACTTC. It encodes CASSPHLDRRAYEQYF. The chain is built from TRBV4-3 and TRBJ2-7; 7 bases align to TRBD1. Germline CDR1 and CDR2: LGHNA and YSLEER. With 4 bases clipped from V and 2 bases from J, the junction kept 11 bases outside the gene matches. The CDR3 loop spans 16 amino acids.

The chain joins TRBV5-4 to TRBJ2-1; D possibly matches TRBD1 or TRBD2 (6 bases each). V shed 4 bases and J shed 2 bases, with 16 bases lying between them. The germline V gene has CDR1 SGHNT and CDR2 YYREEE (reference sequence). The CDR3 is 16 amino acids. The CDR3 DNA sequence: TGTGCCAGCAGCCAGATCTTTCGGGGGCCCTACAATGAGCAGTTCTTC. Translated, it gives CASSQIFRGPYNEQFF.

The J gene is TRBJ2-1, the V gene TRBV5-8; 8 bases fit TRBD2. Germline V gives CDR1 SGHTS, CDR2 YDEGEE. This CDR3 spans 17 amino acids. The ends lost 4 bases at V and 9 bases at J; junction bases unmatched: 18. The CDR3 sequence is CASSPPPRTSFRGEQFF. The CDR3 DNA is TGTGCCAGCAGCCCCCCCCCTCGGACTAGCTTCCGCGGTGAGCAGTTCTTC.

This clone was seen a single time. The chain carries TRBV27 and TRBJ1-3; D not resolved. V lost 4 bases to trimming and J lost 2 bases, with 12 bases between them. From germline, CDR1 is MNHEY and CDR2 SMNVEV (reference sequence). The CDR3 totals 15 residues. This chain's CDR3 is CASSSYSGAGNTIYF. CDR3 DNA sequence: TGTGCCAGCAGTTCATATTCTGGAGCTGGAAACACCATATATTTT.

This clone has just one count. This chain connects TRBV7-2 to TRBJ2-7, with 7 positions matching TRBD1. This CDR3 spans 15 amino acids. The ends lost 6 bases at V and 2 bases at J; junction bases unmatched: 10. Looked up from germline, CDR1 is SGHTA and CDR2 is FQGNSA. This chain's CDR3 is CASSYATGPTYEQYV. The CDR3 DNA follows: TGTGCCAGCAGTTACGCGACAGGGCCAACCTACGAGCAGTACGTC.

The table lists this clone with a few counts. CDR3 sequence (DNA): TGTGCCAGCAGCTCGGGGACAGGCCTCCTTCAGTACTTC. This gives the protein CASSSGTGLLQYF. This chain uses TRBV7-9 with TRBJ2-4; 8 nucleotides line up with TRBD1. The trim removed 4 bases at V and 11 bases at J, leaving 7 bases unmatched. CDR3 length: 13 amino acids. CDR1 and CDR2 from the germline V gene are SEHNR and FQNEAQ (reference sequence).

This chain joins TRBV11-2 and TRBJ2-4; D possibly corresponds to TRBD2 (6 bases). This CDR3 has 15 amino acids. The V and J ends lost 4 bases and 3 bases respectively, with 13 bases between them. Germline CDR1 is SGHAT and CDR2 is FQNNGV. The CDR3 region is CASSSSGTLKNIQYF. In DNA, the CDR3 is TGTGCCAGCAGCTCATCGGGGACTCTCAAAAACATTCAGTACTTC. Drawing the rest from reference TRBV11-2 and TRBJ2-4, the complete variable domain is EAGVAQSPRYKIIEKRQSVAFWCNPISGHATLYWYQQILGQGPKLLIQFQNNGVVDDSQLPKDRFSAERLKGVDSTLKIQPAKLEDSAVYLCASSSSGTLKNIQYFGAGTRLSVL.

Only one count was recorded for this clone. The rearrangement links TRBV12-2 to TRBJ2-7; the table assigns TRBD2, which was not confirmed against the DNA. TRBV12-2 is given as a pseudogene. CDR3 length: 14 residues. The CDR3 DNA is TGTGCAAGTCGCTCTTACTCACTGTATAGCTCGCAGTACGTC. It encodes CASRSYSLYSSQYV.

This chain links TRBV19 with TRBJ1-5, with a weak D call TRBD1 (5 bases). V lost 3 bases, J lost 3 bases, and 9 bases lay in between. The CDR3 covers 14 residues. CDR1 is LNHDA and CDR2 is SQIVND in the germline V gene (reference sequence). The CDR3 protein is CASSIRDHNQPQHF. The CDR3, as DNA: TGTGCCAGTAGTATCCGGGACCACAATCAGCCCCAGCATTTT. The complete variable domain, with remaining parts taken from reference TRBV19 and TRBJ1-5, reads DGGITQSPKYLFRKEGQNVTLSCEQNLNHDAMYWYRQDPGQGLRLIYYSQIVNDFQKGDIAEGYSVSREKKESFPLTVTSAQKNPTAFYLCASSIRDHNQPQHFGDGTRLSIL.

The V and J genes are TRBV19 and TRBJ2-7, with D tentatively TRBD1 or TRBD2 (5 bases each). V lost 5 bases to trimming and J lost 2 bases, with 22 bases between them. This CDR3 is built from 17 residues. Germline CDR1 is LNHDA and CDR2 is SQIVND (reference sequence). CDR3 amino acids: CASSLRTPGRMTYEQYF. CDR3 nucleotides: TGTGCCAGTAGTCTGAGGACACCGGGAAGAATGACCTACGAGCAGTACTTC. The entire variable domain, with the rest obtained from reference TRBV19 and TRBJ2-7, is as follows: DGGITQSPKYLFRKEGQNVTLSCEQNLNHDAMYWYRQDPGQGLRLIYYSQIVNDFQKGDIAEGYSVSREKKESFPLTVTSAQKNPTAFYLCASSLRTPGRMTYEQYFGPGTRLTVT.

The rearrangement links TRBV27 to TRBJ2-7; D is possibly TRBD1 (5 bases). In germline, CDR1 is MNHEY, CDR2 SMNVEV (reference sequence). The length of the CDR3 is 14 residues. Trimming took 2 bases from V and 0 from J, leaving 8 bases between them. CDR3 region: CASSLDSSSYEQYF. CDR3 DNA: TGTGCCAGCAGTTTAGACAGTAGCTCCTACGAGCAGTACTTC.

The V gene is TRBV3-1 (or the pseudogene TRBV3-2), the J gene TRBJ2-7; either TRBD1 or TRBD2 may supply D (6 bases each). This CDR3 region has 17 residues. V shed 4 bases and J shed 3 bases, with 22 bases lying between them. CDR1 is LGHDT and CDR2 is YNNKEL in the germline V gene (reference sequence). CDR3 nucleotides: TGTGCCAGCAGCCCAAATCTGGGCAGGGGACTTTTCTACGAGCAGTACGTC. Its translation is CASSPNLGRGLFYEQYV.

In this sample, this clone turned up once. This rearrangement joins TRBV20-1 to TRBJ2-7; tentative D call: TRBD1 (5 bases). The ends were cut back, 3 bases at V and 6 bases at J, with 21 bases in the middle. CDR1 and CDR2 (germline): DFQATT, SNEGSKA (reference sequence). This CDR3 is built from 15 residues. CDR3 in DNA: TGCAGTGCTAGTCAGGGAAGACAACCTAGGGGCGAGCAGTACGTC. Its protein product is CSASQGRQPRGEQYV.

V and J are TRBV30 and TRBJ1-4; D is uncertain. This CDR3 is built from 13 residues. The ends were cut back, 2 bases at V and 5 bases at J, with 9 bases in the middle. Germline loops: CDR1 GTSNPN, CDR2 SVGIG (reference sequence). Here the CDR3 reads CAWSFLENEKLFF. DNA of the CDR3: TGTGCCTGGAGTTTTCTGGAAAATGAAAAACTGTTTTTT.

This clone was picked up a small number of times. Additional DNA sequences in this sample encode the identical CDR3. The chain combines TRBV2 with TRBJ1-2; D gene unclear. The germline V gene encodes CDR1 SNHLY and CDR2 FYNNEI. This CDR3 contains 12 residues. Trimming cost V 4 bases and J 2 bases, with 5 bases left between them. The CDR3 here is CASSVENYGYTF. The DNA of the CDR3 is TGTGCCAGCAGTGTAGAGAACTATGGCTACACCTTC.

The chain couples TRBV7-6 to TRBJ2-6, with D maybe TRBD1 (6 bases). There are 15 residues in the CDR3. V was shortened by 5 bases and J by 3 bases, with 11 bases between the two germline ends. CDR1 is SGHVS, CDR2 FNYEAQ, per germline. In DNA, the CDR3 is TGTGCCAGCAGCGAAACAGGGTATGGGGCCAACGTCCTGACTTTC. Its translation is CASSETGYGANVLTF.

This sequence joins TRBV6-2 or TRBV6-3 and TRBJ1-1, with D possibly TRBD1 on 6 matching bases. There are 16 residues in the CDR3. Between the trimmed V and J ends, which lost 2 bases and 4 bases, there was a span of 17 bases. The germline gives CDR1 MNHEY, CDR2 SVGEGT. DNA for the CDR3: TGTGCCAGCAGTTACCGGGACATACGAGGGGGCACTGAAGCTTTCTTT. Its protein product is CASSYRDIRGGTEAFF.

This chain uses TRBV15 with TRBJ1-5; D perhaps matches TRBD1 (5 bases). This CDR3 has 14 residues. Looked up from germline, CDR1 is LNHNV and CDR2 is YYDKDF (reference sequence). Trimming stripped 5 bases from V and 6 bases from J, with 14 bases between. In DNA form, the CDR3 reads TGTGCCACCAGCCCGGATAGGGGAGTTCAGCCCCAGCATTTT. It encodes CATSPDRGVQPQHF.

J is TRBJ2-2 and V is TRBV7-2; maybe TRBD1 (6 bases). The CDR3 sequence is 16 residues long. Trimming left V 6 bases short and J 4 bases short, with 18 bases between. The germline gives CDR1 SGHTA, CDR2 FQGNSA. The DNA of the CDR3 is TGTGCCAGCAGACTAGAGCTGGGGGCGAGCACCGGGGAGCTGTTTTTT. The encoded protein is CASRLELGASTGELFF.

The J gene is TRBJ1-4, the V gene TRBV3-1 (or the pseudogene TRBV3-2), with a weak D call TRBD1 (6 bases). This CDR3 has 15 amino acids. Trimming cost V 0 bases and J 4 bases, with 9 bases left between them. Germline CDR1 reads LGHDT; CDR2 reads YNNKEL (reference sequence). The CDR3 protein is CASSQDGRGNEKLFF. The CDR3 DNA sequence: TGTGCCAGCAGCCAAGACGGCAGGGGTAATGAAAAACTGTTTTTT.

V and J are TRBV7-2 and TRBJ2-7; D tentatively fits TRBD1 or TRBD2 (5 bases each). The CDR3 length is 12 residues. V was shortened by 5 bases and J by 5 bases, with 10 bases between the two germline ends. Germline V lookup: CDR1 SGHTA, CDR2 FQGNSA. The CDR3, as DNA: TGTGCCAGCAGCCCGGGACCGAACGAGCAGTACTTC. Protein product: CASSPGPNEQYF.

The chain joins TRBV4-2 to TRBJ1-2; D perhaps matches TRBD1 (6 bases). CDR1 and CDR2 from the germline V gene are LGHNA and YNFKEQ. There are 15 residues in the CDR3. V shed 5 bases and J shed 0 bases, with 13 bases lying between them. The CDR3 spells CASSGPGTTNYGYTF. CDR3 coding DNA: TGTGCCAGCAGCGGGCCCGGGACAACTAACTATGGCTACACCTTC.

This chain joins TRBV12-3 or TRBV12-4 and TRBJ1-1; 8 bases line up with TRBD1. The CDR3 is 12 residues long. The J segment lost 8 bases and the V segment lost 3 bases, leaving 2 bases of the junction unmatched. CDR3 sequence reads: CASSFGQGEAFF. DNA for the CDR3: TGTGCCAGCAGTTTCGGACAGGGAGAAGCTTTCTTT.

The chain recombines TRBV6-5 with TRBJ1-2, with unresolved D. Germline CDR1 is MNHEY and CDR2 is SVGAGI. Trimming cost V 0 bases and J 4 bases, with 9 bases left between them. The CDR3 loop spans 14 amino acids. CDR3 protein: CASSYSRSPYGYTF. CDR3 nucleotide sequence: TGTGCCAGCAGTTACTCGAGATCGCCCTATGGCTACACCTTC.

This rearrangement joins TRBV12-3 or TRBV12-4 to TRBJ2-7; the D gene could be TRBD1 or TRBD2 (6 bases each). This CDR3 is built from 13 residues. With 1 base removed from V and 6 bases from J, the gap between germline ends came to 10 bases. CDR3 sequence: CASSLGGTREQYV. The CDR3 nucleotides read TGTGCCAGCAGTTTAGGCGGGACACGCGAGCAGTACGTC.

The V and J genes are TRBV6-1 and TRBJ1-6, with unresolved D. Deletions cut 1 base from V and 10 bases from J, with 8 bases between. Germline V lookup: CDR1 MNHNS, CDR2 SASEGT. CDR3 length: 13 amino acids. This CDR3 reads CASSEGQYSPLHF. The CDR3 DNA sequence: TGTGCCAGCAGTGAAGGACAATACTCACCCCTCCACTTT.

The V and J genes are TRBV5-6 and TRBJ2-6; TRBD1 agrees at 8 bases. This CDR3 contains 18 residues. The V gene end was trimmed by 5 bases and the J gene end by 2 bases; junction bases not matched to a gene: 12. CDR1 is SGHDT and CDR2 is YYEEEE in the germline V gene. The CDR3 DNA follows: TGTGCCAGCAGATTAAGAGCAGGGGGCAATACTGGGGCCAACGTCCTGACTTTC. Translating it yields CASRLRAGGNTGANVLTF.